This is a list of T cell receptor beta chains from one sample in a study of blood T cell repertoires in COVID-19. Using immunoSEQ multiplex PCR, the repertoire was profiled, and TCRdb retains in-frame clones only, with some absent. The sample yields roughly 330,000 clones, approximately 87% seen once. The sequenced sample was PBMCs or T cells enriched from blood (not recorded which). These receptors were collected from a woman aged 30 to 39 who had recovered from COVID-19. CDR3s include the opening cysteine and the closing phenylalanine or tryptophan. D genes are given only for firm matches. The listing skips clone size in some rows; elsewhere it reads once, few, many or a size class.

D gene	V gene	clone size	J gene	CDR3 protein	CDR3 DNA
NA	TRBV7-2	NA	TRBJ2-7	CASSRGISYEQYF	TGTGCCAGCAGCCGCGGGATCTCCTACGAGCAGTACTTC
NA	TRBV28	NA	TRBJ2-1	CASRSTGPQDNEQFF	TGTGCCAGCAGGTCCACAGGGCCTCAAGACAATGAGCAGTTCTTC
NA	TRBV7-8	NA	TRBJ1-6	CASSFSNPGSYNSPLHF	TGTGCCAGCAGCTTTTCGAATCCGGGGTCCTATAATTCACCCCTCCACTTT
TRBD1	TRBV7-8	NA	TRBJ1-5	CASSLVTGASNQPQHF	TGTGCCAGCAGCTTAGTGACAGGGGCGAGCAATCAGCCCCAGCATTTT
NA	TRBV4-3	NA	TRBJ1-2	CASSQENYVGYTF	TGCGCCAGCAGCCAGGAGAACTATGTCGGCTACACCTTC
NA	TRBV6-5	once	TRBJ2-7	CASSYRERSSYEQYF	TGTGCCAGCAGTTACCGGGAGAGGAGCTCCTACGAGCAGTACTTC
NA	TRBV15	NA	TRBJ1-1	CATSRVGWNTEAFF	TGTGCCACCAGCAGAGTCGGGTGGAACACTGAAGCTTTCTTT
TRBD2	TRBV5-1	NA	TRBJ2-7	CASTRSGGLYEQYF	TGCGCCAGCACCCGGTCGGGGGGTCTGTACGAGCAGTACTTC
NA	TRBV7-2	NA	TRBJ1-1	CASSFRVNTEAFF	TGTGCCAGCAGCTTCAGGGTTAACACTGAAGCTTTCTTT
TRBD1	TRBV7-2	NA	TRBJ1-1	CASSLAVGQGKNTEAFF	TGTGCCAGCAGCTTAGCGGTAGGACAGGGGAAGAACACTGAAGCTTTCTTT